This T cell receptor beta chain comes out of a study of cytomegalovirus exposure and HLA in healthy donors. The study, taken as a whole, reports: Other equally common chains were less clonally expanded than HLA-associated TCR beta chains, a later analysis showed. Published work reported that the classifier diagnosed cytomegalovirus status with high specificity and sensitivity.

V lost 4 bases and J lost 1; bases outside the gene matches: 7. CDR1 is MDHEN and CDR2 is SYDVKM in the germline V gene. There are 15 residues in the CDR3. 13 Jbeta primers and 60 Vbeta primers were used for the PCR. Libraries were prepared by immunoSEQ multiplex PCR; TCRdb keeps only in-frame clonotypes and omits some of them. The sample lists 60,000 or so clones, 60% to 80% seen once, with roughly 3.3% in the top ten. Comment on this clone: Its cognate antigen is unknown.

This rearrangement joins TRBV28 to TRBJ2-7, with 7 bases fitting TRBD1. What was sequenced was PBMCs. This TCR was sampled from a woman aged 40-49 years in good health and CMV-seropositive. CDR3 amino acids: CASSSSGTASYEQYF. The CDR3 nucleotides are TGTGCCAGCAGTTCCTCCGGGACAGCGTCCTACGAGCAGTACTTC.